This TCR beta chain was captured by sequencing in a study of blood T cell repertoires in COVID-19. Study overall: The samples span acute and convalescent COVID-19 from the United States, Italy and Spain.

Sequencing was performed with immunoSEQ multiplex PCR; in TCRdb, only in-frame clones are kept and a portion is missing. This sample has roughly 88,000 clones, with roughly 85% found just once. Patients from Seattle were sampled longitudinally, starting during active infection. The V end lost 4 bases, the J end lost 10 bases, and 11 bases lay between the germline ends. Germline V gene data show CDR1 as SNHLY and CDR2 as FYNNEI. This CDR3 has 13 residues. The sequenced sample consisted of peripheral blood. The chain recombines TRBV2 with TRBJ1-6; D not resolved. The TCR sequence derives from a woman aged 55-69 years with COVID-19, enrolled during active disease. The CDR3 loop reads CASSGAAASPLHF. As DNA, the CDR3 is TGTGCCAGCAGTGGGGCAGCCGCCTCACCCCTCCACTTT.